This TCR beta chain was found in a study of cytomegalovirus exposure and HLA in healthy donors. Findings and limits, study-wide: From TCR beta sequences, most subjects' HLA-A and HLA-B alleles were reportedly predicted accurately. Follow-up analysis found HLA locus-dependent TCR association rates, highest for DRB1 and lowest for HLA-C. Sequencing likely caused a cluster of highly shared sequence variants. A later analysis linked 16,951 TCR beta sequences to HLA alleles at 0.05 false discovery rate.

Primers included in the PCR were 60 Vbeta and 13 Jbeta primers. The protocol was immunoSEQ multiplex PCR, while the TCRdb copy is restricted to in-frame clones and leaves out a portion. The sample shows 210,000 or so clones, just over 75% of them seen only once. As regards this clone: The antigen is unknown.

V lost 7 bases and J lost 8; bases outside the gene matches: 7. The germline gives CDR1 ENHRY, CDR2 SYGVKD. The length of the CDR3 is 13 residues. This receptor was identified in a woman aged 55-69 years in good health and CMV-seropositive. Material for sequencing was PBMCs. The genes are TRBV10-3 and TRBJ2-3; 9 positions match TRBD2. The CDR3 DNA reads as TGTGCCATCAAACAGCGGGAGGATACTACGCAGTATTTT. Encoded protein: CAIKQREDTTQYF.